The 30 T cell receptor beta chains below were found in one sample sequenced in a study of T cells after posttransplantation cyclophosphamide. The data were produced by immunoSEQ multiplex PCR, yet TCRdb's version contains in-frame clones alone and is incomplete. This sample has about 39,000 clones, each found more than once. Sequencing was carried out using PBMCs. The receptors here all came from a woman between 50 and 59 years old in good health and a related stem cell transplant donor.

This clone was counted many times. The V call is TRBV10-1, the J call TRBJ2-7, with TRBD1 identical over 8 bases. CDR3 length: 14 residues. The V gene end was trimmed by 6 bases and the J gene end by 5 bases; junction bases not matched to a gene: 9. The germline CDR1 and CDR2 sequences are WNHNN and SYGVQD (reference sequence). The CDR3 protein is CASSPGQGYHEQYF. CDR3 coding DNA: TGCGCCAGCAGCCCCGGACAGGGATACCACGAGCAGTACTTC.

This clone was found many times. The chain recombines TRBV5-1 with TRBJ2-1; possibly TRBD1 for D (6 bases). The CDR3 extends over 16 amino acids. The germline V and J ends were trimmed by 5 bases and 2 bases, with 17 bases remaining between them. Germline V gives CDR1 SGHRS, CDR2 YFSETQ. The CDR3 here is CASSSQDSRPYNEQFF. The CDR3 DNA follows: TGCGCCAGCAGTTCCCAGGACAGTAGGCCCTACAATGAGCAGTTCTTC.

Many counts were recorded for this clone. The chain combines TRBV6-1 with TRBJ2-1; 16 positions agree with TRBD2. Germline trimming cut 8 bases from V and 6 bases from J; bases unmatched to any gene: 4. This CDR3 comprises 15 residues. Germline V gene sequence: CDR1 MNHNS, CDR2 SASEGT. The CDR3 region is CASQGLAGGINEQFF. CDR3 nucleotide sequence: TGTGCCAGCCAGGGACTAGCGGGGGGGATCAATGAGCAGTTCTTC.

This clone was seen many times. The chain employs TRBV11-2 and TRBJ1-6; TRBD1 might be the D (5 bases). The CDR3 has 14 amino acids. Germline V gives CDR1 SGHAT, CDR2 FQNNGV. The ends were cut back, 3 bases at V and 11 bases at J, with 14 bases in the middle. CDR3 protein: CASSFLDTHPPLHF. CDR3 sequence (DNA): TGTGCCAGCAGCTTCTTGGACACGCACCCACCCCTCCACTTT.

The table lists this clone with many counts. In nucleotides, the CDR3 is TGTGCCAGCATCAACAGGGGGTTTGGCGATACGCAGTATTTT. This sequence encodes CASINRGFGDTQYF. This rearrangement joins TRBV6-1 to TRBJ2-3, with 8 bases fitting TRBD1. Germline-derived CDR1 and CDR2 are MNHNS and SASEGT. The CDR3 runs 14 residues. Trimming took 7 bases from V and 6 from J; bases not matched to a gene: 9.

This clone was counted ten times or more. This rearrangement joins TRBV4-1 to TRBJ2-3; TRBD2 matches at 9 bases. This CDR3 is 21 amino acids long. The trim removed 0 bases at V and 3 bases at J, leaving 19 bases unmatched. The germline V gene encodes CDR1 MGHRA and CDR2 YSYEKL. CDR3 sequence: CASSQDRAVAGGPWKTDTQYF. For the CDR3, the DNA is TGCGCCAGCAGCCAAGATAGGGCGGTGGCGGGGGGGCCCTGGAAAACAGATACGCAGTATTTT.

In its sample, this clone was seen many times. The chain has TRBV5-1 and TRBJ2-3; 7 bases map to TRBD1. CDR3 size: 14 residues. Germline V lookup: CDR1 SGHRS, CDR2 YFSETQ. J was trimmed by 2 bases and V by 4 bases; bases with no gene match: 4. CDR3 region: CASSPGTATDTQYF. CDR3 in DNA: TGCGCCAGCAGCCCAGGGACAGCCACAGATACGCAGTATTTT.

In its sample, this clone was seen many times. V usage is TRBV12-5 and J usage is TRBJ2-7; 9 bases are shared with TRBD1. With 4 bases clipped from V and 6 bases from J, the junction kept 10 bases outside the gene matches. The germline CDR1 and CDR2 sequences are LGHNT and FRNRAP. The CDR3 covers 15 residues. CDR3 in amino acids: CASGSRTGVEGEQYF. In nucleotides, the CDR3 is TGTGCTAGTGGTTCGCGGACAGGGGTGGAGGGCGAGCAGTACTTC.

There are many counts of this clone. V usage is TRBV5-1 and J usage is TRBJ1-4; 7 nucleotides align to TRBD1. The CDR3 has 15 amino acids. Germline V gives CDR1 SGHRS, CDR2 YFSETQ. Unmatched junction bases numbered 4, after V lost 0 bases and J lost 5 bases. The CDR3 reads CASSLAGQLNEKLFF. The DNA of the CDR3 is TGCGCCAGCAGCTTGGCGGGACAGCTGAATGAAAAACTGTTTTTT.

In its sample, this clone was seen many times. J is TRBJ1-2 and V is TRBV7-2, with 9 bases matching TRBD1. Per germline, CDR1 SGHTA and CDR2 FQGNSA. The junction had 14 bases not matched to a gene; V was cut back by 5 bases and J by 10 bases. CDR3 size: 15 residues. The CDR3 DNA reads TGTGCCAGCAGCAAAGCGGGGTACAGGGGGCCGGACTACACCTTC. This translates into CASSKAGYRGPDYTF.

J is TRBJ2-3 and V is TRBV11-1, with 11 bases matching TRBD2. The CDR3 runs to 17 residues. Germline-derived CDR1 and CDR2 are SGHAT and FQDESV (reference sequence). V lost 2 bases and J lost 0; bases outside the gene matches: 4. CDR3 loop: CASSLRLAGGSTDTQYF. CDR3 bases: TGTGCCAGCAGCTTAAGGCTAGCGGGGGGTAGCACAGATACGCAGTATTTT.

This clone came up many times. V gene TRBV18 combines with J gene TRBJ1-1; D gene unclear. Trimming pared 6 bases from V and 3 bases from J, leaving 8 bases between. CDR1 KGHSH and CDR2 LQKENI come from the germline V gene. The CDR3 sequence is 12 residues long. The CDR3 DNA follows: TGTGCCAGCTCGCCTCAGTACACTGAAGCTTTCTTT. Its protein is CASSPQYTEAFF.

This clone appeared many times. The chain is built from TRBV6-1 and TRBJ2-7; perhaps TRBD1 as D (5 bases). In germline, CDR1 is MNHNS, CDR2 SASEGT. The CDR3 totals 14 residues. The germline V and J ends were trimmed by 8 bases and 2 bases, with 16 bases remaining between them. The CDR3 loop reads CASLLHRLAYEQYF. In DNA form, the CDR3 reads TGTGCCAGCCTCCTCCACAGGTTAGCCTACGAGCAGTACTTC.

There are many counts of this clone. The rearrangement links TRBV7-8 to TRBJ2-3; D remains unclear. CDR1 and CDR2 (germline): SGHVS, FQNEAQ. The CDR3 is 14 residues long. V was trimmed by 4 bases and J by 6 bases, leaving 14 bases between them. DNA of the CDR3: TGTGCCAGCAGCTCGCGGATCCGACTGGATACGCAGTATTTT. Residues: CASSSRIRLDTQYF. The full variable domain, its missing parts supplied by reference TRBV7-8 and TRBJ2-3, is GAGVSQSPRYKVAKRGQDVALRCDPISGHVSLFWYQQALGQGPEFLTYFQNEAQLDKSGLPSDRFFAERPEGSVSTLKIQRTQQEDSAVYLCASSSRIRLDTQYFGPGTRLTVL.

This clone was seen many times. CDR3 loop: CASSPAGVYNEQFF. The CDR3 coding sequence is TGTGCCAGCAGCCCCGCCGGGGTCTACAATGAGCAGTTCTTC. The gene calls are TRBV5-5 and TRBJ2-1; the D gene is possibly TRBD2 (5 bases). Germline CDR1 is SGHKS and CDR2 is YYEKEE (reference sequence). The length of the CDR3 is 14 residues. Trimming left V 4 bases short and J 3 bases short, with 11 bases between.

This clone appeared many times. J is TRBJ1-3 and V is TRBV30, with D unresolved. Between the trimmed V and J ends, which lost 0 bases and 0 bases, there was a span of 12 bases. The CDR3 extends over 16 amino acids. Looked up from germline, CDR1 is GTSNPN and CDR2 is SVGIG (reference sequence). The CDR3 protein is CAWSVRQKISGNTIYF. The CDR3 DNA follows: TGTGCCTGGAGTGTACGCCAGAAAATCTCTGGAAACACCATATATTTT.

This clone showed up many times. The V and J genes are TRBV7-2 and TRBJ2-5, with D perhaps matching TRBD1 (6 bases). This CDR3 has 14 residues. Germline CDR1 reads SGHTA; CDR2 reads FQGNSA. Trimming removed 5 bases from V and 4 bases from J, with 14 bases in between. CDR3 protein: CASSQTGYRETQYF. The CDR3 region has the DNA TGTGCCAGCAGCCAAACAGGGTACCGAGAGACCCAGTACTTC.

This clone showed up many times. The chain combines TRBV7-9 with TRBJ1-6; a possible D gene is TRBD1 (6 bases). Germline V lookup: CDR1 SEHNR, CDR2 FQNEAQ (reference sequence). The CDR3 covers 16 residues. The V and J ends lost 6 bases and 6 bases respectively, with 18 bases between them. The DNA of the CDR3 is TGTGCCAGCAGACCCGGACAGATGCTTACTAATTCACCCCTCCACTTT. It encodes CASRPGQMLTNSPLHF.

The chain has TRBV23-1 and TRBJ1-5; unclear D gene. TRBV23-1 is assigned to the ORF class and has an uncertain function. This CDR3 region has 18 residues. V dropped 1 base and J dropped 0 bases, with 16 bases sitting between them. DNA for the CDR3: TGCGCCAGCAGTCAATTGAGGTACATATTATATAGCAATCAGCCCCAGCATTTT. Protein sequence: CASSQLRYILYSNQPQHF.

This clone occurred many times. The V call is TRBV19, the J call TRBJ2-7; 12 bases are a match to TRBD1. The germline CDR1 and CDR2 sequences are LNHDA and SQIVND (reference sequence). This CDR3 spans 15 amino acids. Trimming removed 11 bases from V and 6 bases from J; junction bases left unmatched: 14. The CDR3 DNA reads as TGTGCCCTAAGCCTGAGGGACAGGGGGCGCCCCGAGCAGTACTTC. This sequence encodes CALSLRDRGRPEQYF.

This clone was seen ten or more times. The chain uses TRBV5-1 and TRBJ1-5; TRBD1 might be the D (5 bases). CDR1 SGHRS and CDR2 YFSETQ come from the germline V gene. The CDR3 spans 13 residues. The ends were cut back, 5 bases at V and 3 bases at J, with 9 bases in the middle. DNA of the CDR3: TGCGCCAGCAGTCCGGACACCAATCAGCCCCAGCATTTT. This translates into CASSPDTNQPQHF.

This clone was seen at least ten times. The rearrangement uses TRBV18 and TRBJ1-1; the D is unclear. V lost 2 bases and J 4 bases, leaving 14 bases between the germline ends. This CDR3 is built from 15 residues. Germline CDR1 KGHSH, CDR2 LQKENI. The CDR3 DNA reads TGTGCCAGCTCACCAAGATCACCCACGGGCACTGAAGCTTTCTTT. It is translated as CASSPRSPTGTEAFF.

The rearrangement joins TRBV7-2 to TRBJ2-3, with TRBD2 as a possible D gene (7 bases). The V and J ends lost 5 bases and 6 bases respectively, with 18 bases between them. Per germline, CDR1 SGHTA and CDR2 FQGNSA. The CDR3 extends over 15 amino acids. DNA of the CDR3: TGTGCCAGCAGCACATTAGGGGGGGGGCGCGATACGCAGTATTTT. This translates into CASSTLGGGRDTQYF.

This clone was detected many times. The chain is built from TRBV19 and TRBJ1-5; D is ambiguous. CDR1 LNHDA and CDR2 SQIVND come from the germline V gene (reference sequence). The CDR3 length is 14 residues. V lost 3 bases and J lost 4, with 10 bases in between. The CDR3 coding sequence is TGTGCCAGTAGTATCCCCAGGCAAAATCAGCCCCAGCATTTT. Translation gives CASSIPRQNQPQHF.

This clone was detected ten times or more. This sequence joins TRBV10-1 and TRBJ1-5; no clear D. CDR1 and CDR2 (germline): WNHNN, SYGVQD (reference sequence). Trimming took 2 bases from V and 2 from J, leaving 4 bases between them. The CDR3 contains 13 residues. Here the CDR3 DNA reads TGCGCCAGCAGTGAGACGGGCAATCAGCCCCAGCATTTT. It translates to CASSETGNQPQHF.

This clone was detected a few times. The CDR3 DNA follows: TGTGCCAGCAGCTCCCACGGAGGATTCTCCTACGAGCAGTACTTC. Protein product: CASSSHGGFSYEQYF. The chain joins TRBV11-2 to TRBJ2-5, with D possibly being TRBD2 (5 bases). Gene TRBJ2-7 matches the end of the DNA better, so the J call may be wrong. Germline assignment: CDR1 SGHAT and CDR2 FQNNGV. This CDR3 comprises 15 residues.

This clone was recorded many times. The V gene is TRBV2, the J gene TRBJ1-5, with D maybe TRBD1 (6 bases). V lost 10 bases, J lost 3 bases, and 16 bases lay in between. Germline values: CDR1 SNHLY, CDR2 FYNNEI. The CDR3 runs to 14 residues. Written as DNA, the CDR3 is TGTGCCACCAAGGTGGGGGACAACAATCAGCCCCAGCATTTT. Its translation: CATKVGDNNQPQHF. The entire variable domain, with the rest obtained from reference TRBV2 and TRBJ1-5, is as follows: EPEVTQTPSHQVTQMGQEVILRCVPISNHLYFYWYRQILGQKVEFLVSFYNNEISEKSEIFDDQFSVERPDGSNFTLKIRSTKLEDSAMYFCATKVGDNNQPQHFGDGTRLSIL.

This chain connects TRBV7-2 to TRBJ2-5, with 10 bases matching TRBD1. The J call may not be correct, given that the DNA end is closer to TRBJ2-7. The CDR3 covers 15 residues. Looked up from germline, CDR1 is SGHTA and CDR2 is FQGNSA. The CDR3 protein is CASSPRQGAVYEQYF. CDR3 nucleotides: TGTGCCAGCAGCCCTCGACAGGGGGCGGTTTACGAGCAGTACTTC.

This clone appeared many times. The chain joins TRBV6-5 to TRBJ1-2; TRBD1 matches at 9 bases. Germline lookup yields CDR1 MNHEY and CDR2 SVGAGI. The CDR3 covers 13 residues. The ends lost 6 bases at V and 8 bases at J; junction bases unmatched: 7. The CDR3 DNA is TGTGCCAGCAGGAGGACAGGGGTAGGAGGCTACACCTTC. Translated: CASRRTGVGGYTF.

This clone was picked up many times. The V gene is TRBV2, the J gene TRBJ1-5, with no clear D. The CDR3 extends over 13 amino acids. V was pared by 4 bases and J by 5 bases, with 9 bases between. The germline CDR1 and CDR2 sequences are SNHLY and FYNNEI. DNA of the CDR3: TGTGCCAGCAGTGCTTTCCGGGATCAGCCCCAGCATTTT. It translates to CASSAFRDQPQHF.